Each of the 8 T cell receptor beta chains below was sequenced from the same sample in a study of radiation and T cells in renal cell carcinoma. Clones were sequenced by immunoSEQ multiplex PCR, and TCRdb holds only the in-frame ones, with some missing. This table holds approximately 100,000 clones, 70% to 90% found once. Specified time point: baseline pretreatment blood. The treatment: 15 Gy SBRT to primary tumor, nephrectomy 4 weeks later. This specimen was blood, taken from a patient whose treatment included radiotherapy and nephrectomy. Receptors were obtained from a man aged 50-60 years with renal cell carcinoma.

The chain links TRBV19 to TRBJ2-1; a weak D match, TRBD2 (5 bases). Germline V gene data show CDR1 as LNHDA and CDR2 as SQIVND (reference sequence). V dropped 4 bases and J dropped 10 bases, with 17 bases sitting between them. The CDR3 consists of 14 residues. CDR3 nucleotide sequence: TGTGCCAGTAGTAGAGGACTGCTGCGAGACGAGCAGTTCTTC. Translation: CASSRGLLRDEQFF.

This chain joins TRBV7-8 and TRBJ1-4; no clear D. Germline V gives CDR1 SGHVS, CDR2 FQNEAQ. The CDR3 runs 13 residues. Between the trimmed V and J ends, which lost 1 base and 7 bases, there was a span of 7 bases. DNA for the CDR3: TGTGCCAGCAGCTTAGGGAAGATTGAAAAACTGTTTTTT. Translated: CASSLGKIEKLFF.

The V call is TRBV28, the J call TRBJ1-1; D uncertain. This CDR3 region has 14 residues. Germline CDR1 MDHEN, CDR2 SYDVKM. The germline V and J ends were trimmed by 6 bases and 4 bases, with 15 bases remaining between them. The DNA of the CDR3 is TGTGCCAGCAGCTCGGCCTCTGAGGCCACTGAAGCTTTCTTT. Translated: CASSSASEATEAFF.

This chain uses TRBV28 with TRBJ1-2; no firm D call. The CDR3 contains 12 residues. CDR1 and CDR2 from the germline V gene are MDHEN and SYDVKM. Trimming took off 4 bases at V and 2 bases at J, with 5 bases between the two ends. This CDR3 reads CASSSENYGYTF. The DNA of the CDR3 is TGTGCCAGCAGTTCAGAAAACTATGGCTACACCTTC.

V usage is TRBV11-2 and J usage is TRBJ2-5; 8 bases fit TRBD2. The CDR3 has 14 residues. Germline trimming cut 4 bases from V and 3 bases from J; bases unmatched to any gene: 4. Germline loops: CDR1 SGHAT, CDR2 FQNNGV. CDR3 region: CASSSGTRKETQYF. CDR3 DNA: TGTGCCAGCAGCTCCGGGACTAGGAAAGAGACCCAGTACTTC.

The chain carries TRBV9 and TRBJ2-1; 9 positions match TRBD1. V lost 0 bases, J lost 10 bases, and 8 bases stayed unmatched. This CDR3 has 15 amino acids. The germline gives CDR1 SGDLS, CDR2 YYNGEE. The CDR3 nucleotides read TGTGCCAGCAGCGTAGGGACGGGACAGGGATACGAGCAGTTCTTC. Its protein is CASSVGTGQGYEQFF.

This chain connects TRBV9 to TRBJ2-2, with D uncertain. This CDR3 is built from 14 residues. Germline lookup yields CDR1 SGDLS and CDR2 YYNGEE. V was cut by 1 base and J by 2 bases, with 6 bases left in between. The CDR3 region is CASSVQLNTGELFF. CDR3 bases: TGTGCCAGCAGCGTACAGTTAAACACCGGGGAGCTGTTTTTT.

CDR3 nucleotide sequence: TGTGCCAGCAGTGCCGGGACAAAGGTGCGGTACACCTTC. Its translation: CASSAGTKVRYTF. The chain links TRBV6-5 to TRBJ1-2, with D possibly TRBD1 on 6 matching bases. With 5 bases removed from V and 11 bases from J, the gap between germline ends came to 18 bases. This CDR3 comprises 13 residues. Looked up from germline, CDR1 is MNHEY and CDR2 is SVGAGI.